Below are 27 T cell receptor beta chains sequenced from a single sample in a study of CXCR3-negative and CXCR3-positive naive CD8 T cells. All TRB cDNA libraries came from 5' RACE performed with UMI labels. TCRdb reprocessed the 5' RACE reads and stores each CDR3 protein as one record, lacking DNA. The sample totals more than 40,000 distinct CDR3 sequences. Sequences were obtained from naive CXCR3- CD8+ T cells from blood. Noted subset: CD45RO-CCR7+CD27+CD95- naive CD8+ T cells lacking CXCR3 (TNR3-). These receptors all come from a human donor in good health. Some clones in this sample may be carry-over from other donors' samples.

CDR3 region: CSVEGVGVVGETQYF. This rearrangement joins TRBV29-1 to TRBJ2-5; absent DNA, TCRdb's TRBD1 call cannot be checked. Germline assignment: CDR1 SQVTM and CDR2 ANQGSEA. The CDR3 consists of 15 residues.

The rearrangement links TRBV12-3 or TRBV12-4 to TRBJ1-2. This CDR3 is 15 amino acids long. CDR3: CASSPSVSDGEGYTF.

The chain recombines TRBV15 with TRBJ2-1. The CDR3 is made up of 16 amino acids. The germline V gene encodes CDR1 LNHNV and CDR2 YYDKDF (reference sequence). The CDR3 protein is CATSRDGGSSYNEQFF.

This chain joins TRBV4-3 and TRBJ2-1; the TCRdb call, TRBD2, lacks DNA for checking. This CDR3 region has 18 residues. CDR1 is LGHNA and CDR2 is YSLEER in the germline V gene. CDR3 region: CASSQEHPGTSAYNEQFF.

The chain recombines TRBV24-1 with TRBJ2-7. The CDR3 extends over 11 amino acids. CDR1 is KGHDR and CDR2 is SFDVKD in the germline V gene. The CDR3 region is CATSDLYEQYF.

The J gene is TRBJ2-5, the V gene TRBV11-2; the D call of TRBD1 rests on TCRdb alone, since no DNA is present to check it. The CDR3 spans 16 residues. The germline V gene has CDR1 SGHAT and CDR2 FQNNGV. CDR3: CASSPGAGVLEETQYF.

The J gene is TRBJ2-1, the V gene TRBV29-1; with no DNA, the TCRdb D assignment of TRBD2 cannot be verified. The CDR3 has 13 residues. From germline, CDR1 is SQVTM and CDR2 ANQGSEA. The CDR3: CSTLAGIYNEQFF.

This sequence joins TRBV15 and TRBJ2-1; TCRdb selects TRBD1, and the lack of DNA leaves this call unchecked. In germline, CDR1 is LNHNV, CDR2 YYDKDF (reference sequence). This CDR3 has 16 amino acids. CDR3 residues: CATSRSRGGSYNEQFF.

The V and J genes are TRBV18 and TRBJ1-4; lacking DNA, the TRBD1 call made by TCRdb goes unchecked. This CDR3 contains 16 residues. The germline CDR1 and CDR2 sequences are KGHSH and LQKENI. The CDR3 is CASSPPLTRAGEKLFF.

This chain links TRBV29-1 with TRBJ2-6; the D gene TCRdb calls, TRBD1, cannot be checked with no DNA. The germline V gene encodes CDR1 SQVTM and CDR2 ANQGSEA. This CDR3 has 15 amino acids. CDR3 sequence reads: CSVVTPGTGANVLTF.

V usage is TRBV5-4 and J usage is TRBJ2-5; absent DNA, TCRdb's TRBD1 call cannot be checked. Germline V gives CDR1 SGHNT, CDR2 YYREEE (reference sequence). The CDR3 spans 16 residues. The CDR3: CASSSPPSISLETQYF.

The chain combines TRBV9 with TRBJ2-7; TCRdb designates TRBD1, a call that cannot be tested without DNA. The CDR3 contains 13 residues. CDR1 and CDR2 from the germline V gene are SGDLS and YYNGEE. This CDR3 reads CASSASGNYEQYF.

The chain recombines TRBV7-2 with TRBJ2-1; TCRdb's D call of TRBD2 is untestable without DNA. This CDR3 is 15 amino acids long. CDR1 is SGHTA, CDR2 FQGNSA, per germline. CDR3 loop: CASSFGGGPTNEQFF.

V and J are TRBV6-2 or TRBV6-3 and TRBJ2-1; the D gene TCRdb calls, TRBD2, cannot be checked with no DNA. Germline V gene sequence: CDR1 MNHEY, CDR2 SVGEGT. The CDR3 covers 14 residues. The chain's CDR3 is CASSVAGGTNEQFF.

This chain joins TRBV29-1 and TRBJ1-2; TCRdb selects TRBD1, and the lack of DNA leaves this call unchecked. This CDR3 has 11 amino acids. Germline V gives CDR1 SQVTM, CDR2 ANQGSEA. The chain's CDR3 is CSAETGNGYTF.

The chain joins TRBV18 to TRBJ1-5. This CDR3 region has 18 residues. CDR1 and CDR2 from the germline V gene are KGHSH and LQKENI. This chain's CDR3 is CASSLTRSGERLNQPQHF.

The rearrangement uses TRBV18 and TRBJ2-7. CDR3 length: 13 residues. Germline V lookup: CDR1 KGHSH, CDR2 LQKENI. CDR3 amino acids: CASSPFNPNEQYF.

CDR3: CASTLGREHFF. The chain recombines TRBV13 with TRBJ2-1. Germline V CDR1 and CDR2: PRHDT, FYEKMQ (reference sequence). The CDR3 sequence is 11 residues long.

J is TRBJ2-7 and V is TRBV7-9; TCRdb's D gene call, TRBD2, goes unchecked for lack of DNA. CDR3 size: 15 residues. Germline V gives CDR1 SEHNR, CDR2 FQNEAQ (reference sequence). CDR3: CASSSTGVAVYEQYF.

The CDR3 sequence: CASSKGSGKILNEQFF. The chain recombines TRBV21-1 with TRBJ2-1; there is no DNA to check the TCRdb D call of TRBD1. TRBV21-1 is termed a pseudogene. The CDR3 contains 16 residues.

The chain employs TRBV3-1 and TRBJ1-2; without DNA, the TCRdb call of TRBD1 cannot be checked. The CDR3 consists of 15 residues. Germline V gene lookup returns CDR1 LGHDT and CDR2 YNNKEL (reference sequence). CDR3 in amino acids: CASSQPRTGYYGYTF.

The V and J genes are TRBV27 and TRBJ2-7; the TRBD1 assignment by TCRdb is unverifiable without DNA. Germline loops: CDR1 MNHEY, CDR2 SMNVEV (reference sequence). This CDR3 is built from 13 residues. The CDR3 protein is CASSLGRGYEQYF.

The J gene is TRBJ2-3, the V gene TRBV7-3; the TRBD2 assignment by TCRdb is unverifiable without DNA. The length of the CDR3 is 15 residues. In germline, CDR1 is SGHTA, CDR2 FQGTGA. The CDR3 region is CASSLTGGGTDTQYF.

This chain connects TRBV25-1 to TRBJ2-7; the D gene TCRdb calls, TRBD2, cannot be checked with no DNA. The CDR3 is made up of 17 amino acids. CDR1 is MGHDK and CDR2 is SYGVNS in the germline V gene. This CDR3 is CASSGPYGGGRRYEQYF.

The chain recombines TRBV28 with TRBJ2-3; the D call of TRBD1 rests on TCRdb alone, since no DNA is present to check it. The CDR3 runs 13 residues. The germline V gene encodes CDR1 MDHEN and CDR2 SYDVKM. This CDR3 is CASSPGTRDTQYF.

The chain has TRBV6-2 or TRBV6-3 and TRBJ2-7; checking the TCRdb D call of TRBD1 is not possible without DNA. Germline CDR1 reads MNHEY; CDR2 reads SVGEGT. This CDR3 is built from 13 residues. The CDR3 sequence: CASSWRTVYEQYF.

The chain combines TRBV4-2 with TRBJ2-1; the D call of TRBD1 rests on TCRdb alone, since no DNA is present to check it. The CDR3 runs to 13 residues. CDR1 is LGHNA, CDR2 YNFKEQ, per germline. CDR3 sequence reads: CASSQDTGTEQFF.